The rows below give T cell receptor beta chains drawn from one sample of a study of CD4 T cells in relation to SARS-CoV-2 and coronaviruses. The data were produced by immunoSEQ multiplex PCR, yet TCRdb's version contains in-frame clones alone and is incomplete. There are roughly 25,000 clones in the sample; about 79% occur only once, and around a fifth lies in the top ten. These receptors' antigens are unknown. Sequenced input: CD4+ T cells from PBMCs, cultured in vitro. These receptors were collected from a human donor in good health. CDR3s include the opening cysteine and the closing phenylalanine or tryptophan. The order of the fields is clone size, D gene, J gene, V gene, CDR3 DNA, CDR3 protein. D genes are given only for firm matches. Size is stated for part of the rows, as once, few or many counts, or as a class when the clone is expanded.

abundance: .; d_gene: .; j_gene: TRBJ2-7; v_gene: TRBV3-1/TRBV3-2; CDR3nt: TGTGCCAGCAGCCAACTCGGGGTTAGGGAGCAGTACTTC; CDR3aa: CASSQLGVREQYF
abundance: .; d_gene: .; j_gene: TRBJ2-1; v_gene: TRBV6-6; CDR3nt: TGTGCCAGCAGTTACTCGAGATTAGATGCTTACAATGAGCAGTTCTTC; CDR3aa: CASSYSRLDAYNEQFF
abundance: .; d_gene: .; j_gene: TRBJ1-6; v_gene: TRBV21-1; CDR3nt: TGTGCCAGCAGAGGGGGTAAAAGGAATTCACCCCTCCACTTT; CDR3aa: CASRGGKRNSPLHF
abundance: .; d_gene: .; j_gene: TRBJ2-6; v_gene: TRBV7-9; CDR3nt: TGTGCCAGCAGCTTCTGGGTTTCTGGGGCCAACGTCCTGACTTTC; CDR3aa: CASSFWVSGANVLTF
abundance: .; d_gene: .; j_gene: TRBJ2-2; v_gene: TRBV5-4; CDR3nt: TGTGCCAGCAGCCCGTGGACAGAGACGAACACCGGGGAGCTGTTTTTT; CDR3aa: CASSPWTETNTGELFF
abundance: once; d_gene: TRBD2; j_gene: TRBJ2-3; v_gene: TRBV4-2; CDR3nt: TGTGCCAGCAGCCAAGATCGGGCTAGCGGGGGGAGGGGTACGCAGTATTTT; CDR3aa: CASSQDRASGGRGTQYF
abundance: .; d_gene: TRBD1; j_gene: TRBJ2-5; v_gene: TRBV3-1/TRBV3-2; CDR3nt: TGTGCCAGCAGCCAAGGACAGGGGGGGGCCCAGTACTTC; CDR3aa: CASSQGQGGAQYF
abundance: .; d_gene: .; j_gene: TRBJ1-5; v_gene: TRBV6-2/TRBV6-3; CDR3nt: TGTGCCAGCAGTGCAGCCCTTTATCAGCCCCAGCATTTT; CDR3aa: CASSAALYQPQHF
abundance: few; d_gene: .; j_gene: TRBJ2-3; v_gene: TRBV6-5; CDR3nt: TGTGCCAGCAGTCTCTCAGATACGCAGTATTTT; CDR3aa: CASSLSDTQYF
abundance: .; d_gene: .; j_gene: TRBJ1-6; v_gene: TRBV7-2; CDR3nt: TGTGCCAGCAGCCAGCGGGCCCAAAATTCACCCCTCCACTTT; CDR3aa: CASSQRAQNSPLHF
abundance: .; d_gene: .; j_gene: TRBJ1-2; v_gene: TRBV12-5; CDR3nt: TGTGCTAGTGGTCCCATCGGAGGGGATGGCTACACCTTC; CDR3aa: CASGPIGGDGYTF
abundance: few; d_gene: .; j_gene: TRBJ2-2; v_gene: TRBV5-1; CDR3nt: TGCGCCAGCAGCTTATTAACCGGGGAGCTGTTTTTT; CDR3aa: CASSLLTGELFF
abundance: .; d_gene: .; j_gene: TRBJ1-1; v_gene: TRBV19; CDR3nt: TGTGCCACGACCGGAGGGGGTACTGAAGCTTTCTTT; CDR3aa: CATTGGGTEAFF
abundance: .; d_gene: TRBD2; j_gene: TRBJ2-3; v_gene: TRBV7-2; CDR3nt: TGTGCCAGCAGCTTAGGGTTGGCGGGGGGTCGCACAGATACGCAGTATTTT; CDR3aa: CASSLGLAGGRTDTQYF
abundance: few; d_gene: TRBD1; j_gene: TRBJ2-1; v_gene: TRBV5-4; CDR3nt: TGTGCCAGCAGCTTGGCGGGACAGCCCTACAATGAGCAGTTCTTC; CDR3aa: CASSLAGQPYNEQFF
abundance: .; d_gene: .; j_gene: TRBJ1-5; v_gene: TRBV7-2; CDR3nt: TGTGCCAGCAGCTCGGACAGACCGAATCAGCCCCAGCATTTT; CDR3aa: CASSSDRPNQPQHF
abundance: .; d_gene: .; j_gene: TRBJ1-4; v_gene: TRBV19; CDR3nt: TGTGCCAGTAGTATCGGGGCGGCAACTAATGAAAAACTGTTTTTT; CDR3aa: CASSIGAATNEKLFF
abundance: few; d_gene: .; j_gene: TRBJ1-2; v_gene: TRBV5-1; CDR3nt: TGCGCCAGCAGCCCCGACGGGGCCACTCTCTATGGCTACACCTTC; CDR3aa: CASSPDGATLYGYTF
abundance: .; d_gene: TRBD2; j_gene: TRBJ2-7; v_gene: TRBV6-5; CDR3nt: TGTGCCAGCGGGCTAGCGGGGACGTACGAGCAGTACTTC; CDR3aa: CASGLAGTYEQYF
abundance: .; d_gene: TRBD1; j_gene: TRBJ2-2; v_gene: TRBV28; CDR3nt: TGTGCCAGCAGTTTGGCGGGACAGGGGGCAAACACCGGGGAGCTGTTTTTT; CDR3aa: CASSLAGQGANTGELFF
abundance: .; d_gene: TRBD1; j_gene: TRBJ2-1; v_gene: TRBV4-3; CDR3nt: TGCGCCAGCAGCCCGCTAGGACAGGGATACAATGAGCAGTTCTTC; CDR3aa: CASSPLGQGYNEQFF
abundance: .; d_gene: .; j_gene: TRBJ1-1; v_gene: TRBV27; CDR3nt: TGTGCCAGCAGTTTCTCCGGGACGGCCCGTCCTGAAGCTTTCTTT; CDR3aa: CASSFSGTARPEAFF
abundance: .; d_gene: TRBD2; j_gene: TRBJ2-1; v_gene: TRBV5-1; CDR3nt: TGCGCCAGCAGCACGGGACTAGCGGGTGACAATGAGCAGTTCTTC; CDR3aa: CASSTGLAGDNEQFF
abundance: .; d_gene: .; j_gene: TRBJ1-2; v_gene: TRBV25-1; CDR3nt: TGTGCCAGCAGTTCGGAACTAGGAGCCTATGGCTACACCTTC; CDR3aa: CASSSELGAYGYTF
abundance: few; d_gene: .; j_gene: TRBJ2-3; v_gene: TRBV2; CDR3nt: TGTGCCAGCCAGCAAAGACAGAAAACAGATACGCAGTATTTT; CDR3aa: CASQQRQKTDTQYF
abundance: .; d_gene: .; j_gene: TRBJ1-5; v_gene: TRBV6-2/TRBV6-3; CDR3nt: TGTGCCAGCAGCCCCTTAGGGGGGGGAGTTATTAGCAATCAGCCCCAGCATTTT; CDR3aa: CASSPLGGGVISNQPQHF
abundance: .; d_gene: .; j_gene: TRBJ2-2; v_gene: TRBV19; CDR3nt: TGTGCCAGTAGTATCGGAGGCACCGGGGAGCTGTTTTTT; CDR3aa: CASSIGGTGELFF
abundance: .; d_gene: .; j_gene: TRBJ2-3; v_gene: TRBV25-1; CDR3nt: TGTGCCAGCAGTGAGACAGCGGCTAGCACAGATACGCAGTATTTT; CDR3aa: CASSETAASTDTQYF
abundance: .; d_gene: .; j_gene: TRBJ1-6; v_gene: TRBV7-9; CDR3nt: TGTGCCAGCAGCTCTAATAATTCACCCCTCCACTTT; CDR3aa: CASSSNNSPLHF
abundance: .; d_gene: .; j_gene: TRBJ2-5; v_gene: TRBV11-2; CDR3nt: TGTGCCAGCAGCTTAGACGCTGCTTTTGGCGAGACCCAGTACTTC; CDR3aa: CASSLDAAFGETQYF
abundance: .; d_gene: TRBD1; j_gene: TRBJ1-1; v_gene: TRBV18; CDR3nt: TGTGCCAGCTCCCGTGGGACAGCGAACACTGAAGCTTTCTTT; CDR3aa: CASSRGTANTEAFF
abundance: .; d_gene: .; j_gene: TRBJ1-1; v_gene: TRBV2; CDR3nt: TGTGCCAGCAGTGATAATGGACGAGGCTCCACTGAAGCTTTCTTT; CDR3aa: CASSDNGRGSTEAFF
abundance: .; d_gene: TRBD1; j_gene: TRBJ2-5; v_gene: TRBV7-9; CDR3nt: TGTGCCAGCAGCTCCGGACAGGGGCGGCAAGAGACCCAGTACTTC; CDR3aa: CASSSGQGRQETQYF
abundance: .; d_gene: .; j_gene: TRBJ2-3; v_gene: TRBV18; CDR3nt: TGTGCCAGCTCACCATATACAGATACGCAGTATTTT; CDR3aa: CASSPYTDTQYF
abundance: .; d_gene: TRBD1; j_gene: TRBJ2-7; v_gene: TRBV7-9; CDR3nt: TGTGCCAGCACAGGGGGTCGGTACGAGCAGTACTTC; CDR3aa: CASTGGRYEQYF
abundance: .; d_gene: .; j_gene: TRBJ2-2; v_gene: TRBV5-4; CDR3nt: TGTGCCAGCAGCACCCAGGGAAGTTTTGCGAACACCGGGGAGCTGTTTTTT; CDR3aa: CASSTQGSFANTGELFF
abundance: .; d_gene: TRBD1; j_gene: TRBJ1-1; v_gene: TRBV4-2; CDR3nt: TGTGCCAGCAGTCGAGGGACAGGGGGCATCGACACTGAAGCTTTCTTT; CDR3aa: CASSRGTGGIDTEAFF
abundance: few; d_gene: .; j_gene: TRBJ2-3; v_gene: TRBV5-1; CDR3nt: TGCGCCAGCAGCTTGGTTGGGGGGTCTAGCACAGATACGCAGTATTTT; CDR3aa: CASSLVGGSSTDTQYF
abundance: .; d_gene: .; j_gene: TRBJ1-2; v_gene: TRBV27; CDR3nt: TGTGCCAGCAGTTTATTCGGTACGGGCCGAGCTAACTATGGCTACACCTTC; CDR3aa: CASSLFGTGRANYGYTF
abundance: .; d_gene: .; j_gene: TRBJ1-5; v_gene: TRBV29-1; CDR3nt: TGCAGCGTTGAGATCAGGGGTTATAGCAATCAGCCCCAGCATTTT; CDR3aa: CSVEIRGYSNQPQHF
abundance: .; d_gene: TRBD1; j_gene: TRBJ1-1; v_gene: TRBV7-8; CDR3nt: TGTGCCAGCAGCTTAGTGACAGGGAACGCTGAAGCTTTCTTT; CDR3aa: CASSLVTGNAEAFF
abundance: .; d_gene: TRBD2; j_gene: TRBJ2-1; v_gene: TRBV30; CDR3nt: TGTGCCTGGACTCAAAAGGGACTAGCCTACAATGAGCAGTTCTTC; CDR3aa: CAWTQKGLAYNEQFF
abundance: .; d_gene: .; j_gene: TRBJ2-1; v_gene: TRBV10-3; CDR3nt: TGTGCCATCAGTGAGTCGCAGGTGAGGGATGAGCAGTTCTTC; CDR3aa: CAISESQVRDEQFF
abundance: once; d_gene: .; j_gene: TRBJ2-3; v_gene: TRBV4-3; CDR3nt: TGCGCCAGCAGCCAAGATTATAGCGGAGGAAGCACAGATACGCAGTATTTT; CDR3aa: CASSQDYSGGSTDTQYF
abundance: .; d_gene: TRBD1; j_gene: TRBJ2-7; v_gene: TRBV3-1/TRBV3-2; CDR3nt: TGTGCCAGCAGCCAAGCTAGGGACAGGGTCTACGAGCAGTACTTC; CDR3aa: CASSQARDRVYEQYF
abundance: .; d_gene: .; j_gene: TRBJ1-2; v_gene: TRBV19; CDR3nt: TGTGCCAGTAGTACACAGGGAACCAACTATGGCTACACCTTC; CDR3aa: CASSTQGTNYGYTF
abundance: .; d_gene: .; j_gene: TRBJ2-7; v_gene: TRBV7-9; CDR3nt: TGTGCCAGCGGTCGGACATTGGAATTTCACTTC; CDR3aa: CASGRTLEFHF
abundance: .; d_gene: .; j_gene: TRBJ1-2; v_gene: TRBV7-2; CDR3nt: TGTGCCAGCAGCTTGGATGACTATGGCTACACCTTC; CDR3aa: CASSLDDYGYTF
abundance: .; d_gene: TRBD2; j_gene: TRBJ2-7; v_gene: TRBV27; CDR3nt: TGTGCCAGCAAAGGACTAGCGGGAGCCTACGAGCAGTACTTC; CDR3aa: CASKGLAGAYEQYF
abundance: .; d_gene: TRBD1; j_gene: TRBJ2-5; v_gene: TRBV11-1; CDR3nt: TGTGCCAGCAGCCAATCAGGGGGTCCGCAAGAGACCCAGTACTTC; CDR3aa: CASSQSGGPQETQYF
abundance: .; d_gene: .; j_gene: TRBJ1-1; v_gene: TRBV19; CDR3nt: TGTGCCAGTAGTATTCCAGGGGTGGAGACTGAAGCTTTCTTT; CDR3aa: CASSIPGVETEAFF
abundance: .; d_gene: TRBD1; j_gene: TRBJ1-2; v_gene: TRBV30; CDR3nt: TGTGCCTGGAGTCGGGACAGTTTAGGCTACACCTTC; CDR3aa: CAWSRDSLGYTF
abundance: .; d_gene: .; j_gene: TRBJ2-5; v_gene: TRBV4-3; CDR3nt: TGCGCCAGCAGCCGGGCAGGAGAAGAGACCCAGTACTTC; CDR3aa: CASSRAGEETQYF
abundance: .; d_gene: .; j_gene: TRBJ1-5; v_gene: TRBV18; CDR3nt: TGTGCCAGCTCCGAACGACAGGTAGCCTTATATAGCAATCAGCCCCAGCATTTT; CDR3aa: CASSERQVALYSNQPQHF
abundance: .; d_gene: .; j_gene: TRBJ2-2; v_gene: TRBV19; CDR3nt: TGTGCCAGCCGGGGGTACAACACCGGGGAGCTGTTTTTT; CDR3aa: CASRGYNTGELFF